A single sample gave rise to the 14 T cell receptor beta chains below, sequenced in a study of blood T cells in healthy people across ages (dated by TCRdb to about 2015). Library prep was done by 5' RACE. TCRdb records Illumina HiSeq 2500 as the sequencer. A second about 6 to 11 cycle PCR used a sample-barcoded 5' primer and a J-beta primer mix. Using fastp trimming at Q25 and MiXCR clonotype assembly, TCRdb reanalyzed the public sequencing data and kept in-frame beta chains. Every CDR3 protein is listed once, alongside the most common genes and DNA of its rows. This sample comprises 540,000 or so distinct CDR3 sequences, 24% of them detected only once. In total, the top ten clones hold roughly 9.4% of the sample. This sample also appeared in a second study, on T cells of mothers and their children.

Sequences were obtained from blood. These receptor sequences come from a boy between 5 and 17 years old in good health.

The genes are TRBV6-2 or TRBV6-3 and TRBJ1-2, with 9 bases matching TRBD1. With V trimmed by 6 bases and J by 6 bases, 8 bases remained unmatched. CDR3 length: 14 residues. Germline V gene data show CDR1 as MNHEY and CDR2 as SVGEGT. This chain's CDR3 is CASSLGQGIHGYTF. CDR3 bases: TGTGCCAGCAGCCTGGGACAGGGTATTCATGGCTACACCTTC.

This clonotype was counted many times. The chain combines TRBV6-5 with TRBJ2-1; D gene uncertain. V lost 6 bases and J lost 3, with 15 bases in between. This CDR3 has 15 residues. The germline V gene has CDR1 MNHEY and CDR2 SVGAGI. The CDR3, as DNA: TGTGCCAGCAGCCGAAGCCAAGCCCACTACAATGAGCAGTTCTTC. As protein: CASSRSQAHYNEQFF.

In this sample, this clonotype turned up a few times. The chain is built from TRBV4-1 and TRBJ2-5; D gene ambiguous. The CDR3 extends over 14 amino acids. V lost 1 base and J 5 bases, leaving 11 bases between the germline ends. The germline gives CDR1 MGHRA, CDR2 YSYEKL. As DNA, the CDR3 is TGCGCCAGCAGCCAAGGACGGTTTTGGGAGACCCAGTACTTC. It translates to CASSQGRFWETQYF.

The rearrangement links TRBV7-9 to TRBJ2-5; 9 bases are a match to TRBD1. The assigned J gene may be wrong: the sequence end matches TRBJ2-1 better. Looked up from germline, CDR1 is SEHNR and CDR2 is FQNEAQ (reference sequence). The CDR3 contains 15 residues. CDR3 amino acids: CASSLTGGYGNEQFF. CDR3 sequence (DNA): TGTGCCAGCAGCCTAACAGGGGGCTACGGGAATGAGCAGTTCTTC.

The chain links TRBV10-2 to TRBJ1-2, with D uncertain. Trimming stripped 7 bases from V and 6 bases from J, with 12 bases between. The germline V gene has CDR1 WSHSY and CDR2 SAAADI. CDR3 length equals 12 residues. CDR3 sequence (DNA): TGCGCCAGCACGCGAGGGAGACATGGCTACACCTTC. The encoded protein is CASTRGRHGYTF.

This clonotype was seen just once. This chain connects TRBV11-1 to TRBJ2-3, with D uncertain. The CDR3 extends over 15 amino acids. V dropped 2 bases and J dropped 1 base, with 10 bases sitting between them. The germline V gene encodes CDR1 SGHAT and CDR2 FQDESV (reference sequence). CDR3 protein: CASSLINRRTDTQYF. The CDR3, as DNA: TGTGCCAGCAGCTTAATCAACAGACGCACAGATACGCAGTATTTT.

This clonotype has a handful of counts. The rearrangement joins TRBV4-1 to TRBJ2-2, with D possibly being TRBD2 (5 bases). Trimming took 0 bases from V and 3 from J, leaving 17 bases between them. The CDR3 sequence is 18 residues long. Germline values: CDR1 MGHRA, CDR2 YSYEKL. The CDR3 nucleotides read TGCGCCAGCAGCCAAGAGAGGGTCCACCCGCGGGACACCGGGGAGCTGTTTTTT. It is translated as CASSQERVHPRDTGELFF.

The chain recombines TRBV6-5 with TRBJ2-4, with 10 bases fitting TRBD2. V dropped 2 bases and J dropped 6; count of bases not matched to a gene: 10. Germline V gene lookup returns CDR1 MNHEY and CDR2 SVGAGI. This CDR3 has 17 amino acids. Written as DNA, the CDR3 is TGTGCCAGCAGTTACCGCTCCCCTCGGACTAGCGGAAACATTCAGTACTTC. This sequence encodes CASSYRSPRTSGNIQYF.

This chain connects TRBV4-3 to TRBJ2-7; D uncertain. Deletions cut 3 bases from V and 5 bases from J, with 11 bases between. Germline V gene sequence: CDR1 LGHNA, CDR2 YSLEER. The CDR3 contains 13 residues. CDR3 in amino acids: CASSQSRSDEQYF. CDR3 coding DNA: TGCGCCAGCAGCCAGTCGCGCTCGGACGAGCAGTACTTC.

This clonotype was counted a few times. A much larger clonotype is one base distant, so this may be a read error. The chain couples TRBV20-1 to TRBJ2-1; possible D gene TRBD2, 6 bases. CDR3 length equals 15 residues. V lost 3 bases and J lost 6, with 18 bases in between. Germline-derived CDR1 and CDR2 are DFQATT and SNEGSKA (reference sequence). The DNA of the CDR3 is TGCAGTGCTAGGGCCCTCTTAACTAGCCCCAATGAGCAGTTCTTC. Its protein is CSARALLTSPNEQFF.

This chain uses TRBV12-3 or TRBV12-4 with TRBJ1-4; the D gene is possibly TRBD1 (6 bases). This CDR3 has 12 residues. Trimming cost V 3 bases and J 13 bases, with 12 bases left between them. This CDR3 is CASSFAGQRLFF. CDR3 nucleotide sequence: TGTGCCAGCAGTTTTGCCGGACAGCGACTGTTTTTT.

This clonotype was counted a few times. The rearrangement joins TRBV6-2 or TRBV6-3 to TRBJ1-2; weak D call: TRBD1 (6 bases). The CDR3 covers 16 residues. The V end lost 3 bases, the J end lost 4 bases, and 18 bases lay between the germline ends. CDR1 is MNHEY and CDR2 is SVGEGT in the germline V gene. Here the CDR3 DNA reads TGTGCCAGCAGTTATACACCGGGACAAGGAATCTATGGCTACACCTTC. As protein: CASSYTPGQGIYGYTF.

The chain joins TRBV4-3 to TRBJ1-1; 7 positions match TRBD1. Germline CDR1 reads LGHNA; CDR2 reads YSLEER. The CDR3 is made up of 16 amino acids. Trimming cost V 3 bases and J 3 bases; bases outside gene matches: 10. Here the CDR3 reads CASSQGWGDSDTEAFF. The CDR3 nucleotides are TGCGCCAGCAGCCAGGGCTGGGGGGACAGCGACACTGAAGCTTTCTTT.

The chain combines TRBV4-1 with TRBJ1-5; no reliable D call. The CDR3 extends over 16 amino acids. Trimming took 0 bases from V and 2 from J, leaving 11 bases between them. Germline V lookup: CDR1 MGHRA, CDR2 YSYEKL. The CDR3 coding sequence is TGCGCCAGCAGCCAAGACTGGGGTCGGGGCAATCAGCCCCAGCATTTT. It encodes CASSQDWGRGNQPQHF.